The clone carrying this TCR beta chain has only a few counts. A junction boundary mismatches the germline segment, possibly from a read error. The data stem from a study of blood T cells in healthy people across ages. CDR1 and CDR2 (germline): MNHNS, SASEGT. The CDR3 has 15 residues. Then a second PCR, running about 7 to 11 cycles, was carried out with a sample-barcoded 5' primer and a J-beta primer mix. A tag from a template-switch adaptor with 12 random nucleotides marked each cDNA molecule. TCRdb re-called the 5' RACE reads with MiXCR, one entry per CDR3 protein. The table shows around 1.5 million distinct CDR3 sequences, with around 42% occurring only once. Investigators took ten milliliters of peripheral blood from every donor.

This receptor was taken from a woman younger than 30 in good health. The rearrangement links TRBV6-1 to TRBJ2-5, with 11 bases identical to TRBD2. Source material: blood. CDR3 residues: CATFLGTSGPREQYF. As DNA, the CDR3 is TGTGCCACATTCCTTGGGACTAGCGGTCCTAGGGAGCAGTACTTT.